Below, 14 T cell receptor beta chains from the same sample are listed, as sequenced in a study of blood T cell repertoires in COVID-19. The data were produced by immunoSEQ multiplex PCR, yet TCRdb's version contains in-frame clones alone and is incomplete. The data show tens of thousands of clones, about nine tenths seen once. The material sequenced was peripheral blood. The receptors here all came from a woman aged 80 or over with active or convalescent COVID-19.

The chain employs TRBV12-3 or TRBV12-4 and TRBJ1-5, with TRBD1 identical over 7 bases. The V segment lost 1 base and the J segment 7 bases; nucleotides outside the gene matches: 1. The CDR3 runs 13 residues. CDR3 sequence (DNA): TGTGCCAGCAGTTTAGGGGACAGCCAGCCCCAGCATTTT. This encodes CASSLGDSQPQHF.

The rearrangement links TRBV9 to TRBJ1-2; D possibly corresponds to TRBD1 (5 bases). Between the trimmed V and J ends, which lost 0 bases and 3 bases, there was a span of 9 bases. Germline loops: CDR1 SGDLS, CDR2 YYNGEE. The CDR3 runs 14 residues. For the CDR3, the DNA is TGTGCCAGCAGCGTAGGGACGGGGGACTATGGCTACACCTTC. This sequence encodes CASSVGTGDYGYTF.

V and J are TRBV2 and TRBJ1-6; 8 bases align to TRBD1. The germline V gene has CDR1 SNHLY and CDR2 FYNNEI. V lost 6 bases to trimming and J lost 3 bases; unmatched junction nucleotides: 1. CDR3 length: 14 amino acids. CDR3: CASSGQGYNSPLHF. The DNA of the CDR3 is TGTGCCAGCAGCGGACAGGGCTATAATTCACCCCTCCACTTT.

This clone was detected once. V gene TRBV5-1 combines with J gene TRBJ2-7; 13 bases agree with TRBD2. V lost 3 bases to trimming and J lost 6 bases; unmatched junction nucleotides: 9. The CDR3 has 16 residues. Germline lookup yields CDR1 SGHRS and CDR2 YFSETQ. The CDR3 loop reads CASSSEQLAGGPEQYF. CDR3 in DNA: TGCGCCAGCAGCTCGGAACAACTAGCGGGGGGGCCCGAGCAGTACTTC.

This clone was seen only once. The chain is built from TRBV5-1 and TRBJ2-3, with 12 bases fitting TRBD2. CDR1 is SGHRS, CDR2 YFSETQ, per germline. V dropped 5 bases and J dropped 3; count of bases not matched to a gene: 4. This CDR3 contains 15 residues. CDR3 residues: CASRSGLAGTDTQYF. The CDR3 bases are TGCGCCAGCAGGAGTGGACTAGCGGGAACAGATACGCAGTATTTT. The entire variable domain, with the rest obtained from reference TRBV5-1 and TRBJ2-3, is as follows: KAGVTQTPRYLIKTRGQQVTLSCSPISGHRSVSWYQQTPGQGLQFLFEYFSETQRNKGNFPGRFSGRQFSNSRSEMNVSTLELGDSALYLCASRSGLAGTDTQYFGPGTRLTVL.

The chain is built from TRBV28 and TRBJ2-5; 7 bases line up with TRBD1. Germline-derived CDR1 and CDR2 are MDHEN and SYDVKM. CDR3 length: 17 residues. With V trimmed by 0 bases and J by 2 bases, 9 bases remained unmatched. CDR3 in amino acids: CASSLWSAGGTQETQYF. Written as DNA, the CDR3 is TGTGCCAGCAGTTTATGGTCGGCAGGGGGAACTCAAGAGACCCAGTACTTC. The whole variable domain, remainder taken from reference TRBV28 and TRBJ2-5, is DVKVTQSSRYLVKRTGEKVFLECVQDMDHENMFWYRQDPGLGLRLIYFSYDVKMKEKGDIPEGYSVSREKKERFSLILESASTNQTSMYLCASSLWSAGGTQETQYFGPGTRLLVL.

This chain connects TRBV18 to TRBJ1-2, with TRBD1 matching 8 bases. J gave up 11 bases and V 3 bases, and 5 bases lay outside the gene matches. The CDR3 has 12 amino acids. Germline V lookup: CDR1 KGHSH, CDR2 LQKENI. Here the CDR3 reads CASSPDRGLYTF. CDR3 in DNA: TGTGCCAGCTCACCCGACAGGGGTCTTTACACCTTC. The entire variable domain, with the rest obtained from reference TRBV18 and TRBJ1-2, is as follows: NAGVMQNPRHLVRRRGQEARLRCSPMKGHSHVYWYRQLPEEGLKFMVYLQKENIIDESGMPKERFSAEFPKEGPSILRIQQVVRGDSAAYFCASSPDRGLYTFGSGTRLTVV.

The chain carries TRBV19 and TRBJ1-1; 10 bases are a match to TRBD1. Germline values: CDR1 LNHDA, CDR2 SQIVND (reference sequence). There are 16 residues in the CDR3. V trimming: 5 bases; J trimming: 3 bases; junction bases outside the gene matches: 9. The CDR3 protein is CASSPSLGQGDTEAFF. CDR3 in DNA: TGTGCCAGTAGTCCAAGCCTCGGACAGGGGGACACTGAAGCTTTCTTT.

The genes are TRBV12-3 or TRBV12-4 and TRBJ1-6, with TRBD1 matching over 7 bases. With V trimmed by 4 bases and J by 10 bases, 1 base remained unmatched. The CDR3 extends over 12 amino acids. The CDR3 here is CASSSTGSPLHF. As DNA, the CDR3 is TGTGCCAGCAGTTCGACAGGGTCACCCCTCCACTTT.

The rearrangement links TRBV3-1 (or the pseudogene TRBV3-2) to TRBJ1-5, with D uncertain. Trimming removed 1 base from V and 5 bases from J, with 15 bases in between. This CDR3 region has 16 residues. CDR1 and CDR2 from the germline V gene are LGHDT and YNNKEL (reference sequence). The CDR3 DNA follows: TGTGCCAGCAGCCAAGGTTCTTCCACGGGGTATCAGCCCCAGCATTTT. This gives the protein CASSQGSSTGYQPQHF.

V gene TRBV5-1 combines with J gene TRBJ1-2; D unclear. CDR1 is SGHRS, CDR2 YFSETQ, per germline. CDR3 length equals 14 residues. With 0 bases removed from V and 2 bases from J, the gap between germline ends came to 8 bases. The CDR3 is CASSLENRNYGYTF. The CDR3 region has the DNA TGCGCCAGCAGCTTGGAGAACAGAAACTATGGCTACACCTTC.

The rearrangement joins TRBV11-3 to TRBJ2-1; tentative D call: TRBD2 (6 bases). The CDR3 length is 17 residues. Germline lookup yields CDR1 SGHNT and CDR2 YENEEA. V was trimmed by 2 bases and J by 3 bases, leaving 17 bases between them. Here the CDR3 reads CASSLYSDSGGYNEQFF. Written as DNA, the CDR3 is TGTGCCAGCAGCTTATACTCCGACTCCGGGGGCTACAATGAGCAGTTCTTC. Using reference TRBV11-3 and TRBJ2-1 for the parts outside the CDR3, the full variable domain is EAGVVQSPRYKIIEKKQPVAFWCNPISGHNTLYWYLQNLGQGPELLIRYENEEAVDDSQLPKDRFSAERLKGVDSTLKIQPAELGDSAVYLCASSLYSDSGGYNEQFFGPGTRLTVL.

The chain recombines TRBV5-1 with TRBJ2-2; TRBD1 matches 11 bases. The CDR3 is 17 amino acids. CDR1 is SGHRS, CDR2 YFSETQ, per germline. J was trimmed by 5 bases and V by 1 base; bases with no gene match: 7. The CDR3 reads CASSLRPDRGQTGELFF. The CDR3, as DNA: TGCGCCAGCAGCTTGCGTCCGGACAGGGGGCAAACCGGGGAGCTGTTTTTT.

The J gene is TRBJ1-2, the V gene TRBV9, with 7 bases matching TRBD1. This CDR3 is built from 15 residues. Germline CDR1 SGDLS, CDR2 YYNGEE. V trimming: 0 bases; J trimming: 6 bases; junction bases outside the gene matches: 8. DNA of the CDR3: TGTGCCAGCAGCGTAGGTATTCCAGGGGGAGATGGCTACACCTTC. This sequence encodes CASSVGIPGGDGYTF.